The 21 T cell receptor beta chains reported below all come from one sample, sequenced in a study of blood T cell repertoires in COVID-19. The table came from immunoSEQ multiplex PCR; TCRdb's copy has only in-frame clones and leaves some out. The data contain around 170,000 clones, less than 90% of them singletons. Sequenced input: peripheral blood. These receptors all stem from a woman aged 70-85 years with COVID-19, enrolled during active disease.

The V gene is TRBV19, the J gene TRBJ1-5; a weak D match, TRBD1 (5 bases). The V and J ends lost 6 bases and 1 base respectively, with 13 bases between them. CDR3 length equals 15 residues. Looked up from germline, CDR1 is LNHDA and CDR2 is SQIVND (reference sequence). CDR3: CASSQGEVSNQPQHF. In DNA form, the CDR3 reads TGTGCCAGTAGCCAAGGGGAGGTGAGCAATCAGCCCCAGCATTTT. The full variable domain, with the rest looked up from reference TRBV19 and TRBJ1-5, is DGGITQSPKYLFRKEGQNVTLSCEQNLNHDAMYWYRQDPGQGLRLIYYSQIVNDFQKGDIAEGYSVSREKKESFPLTVTSAQKNPTAFYLCASSQGEVSNQPQHFGDGTRLSIL.

The chain has TRBV7-2 and TRBJ2-1, with TRBD2 identical over 8 bases. The CDR3 length is 15 residues. V lost 0 bases and J lost 7; bases outside the gene matches: 5. Germline V gene sequence: CDR1 SGHTA, CDR2 FQGNSA. CDR3 coding DNA: TGTGCCAGCAGCTTAGCCCAGCGGGAGCTGAATGAGCAGTTCTTC. Its protein is CASSLAQRELNEQFF.

The chain carries TRBV5-4 and TRBJ2-1; D possibly corresponds to TRBD2 (5 bases). The CDR3 is made up of 15 amino acids. V was trimmed by 0 bases and J by 6 bases, leaving 13 bases between them. Germline CDR1 reads SGHNT; CDR2 reads YYREEE (reference sequence). CDR3 loop: CASSLVQRGSNEQFF. The DNA of the CDR3 is TGTGCCAGCAGCTTGGTCCAGCGAGGGAGCAATGAGCAGTTCTTC.

J is TRBJ1-2 and V is TRBV28; 7 bases agree with TRBD1. This CDR3 spans 14 amino acids. With 6 bases clipped from V and 5 bases from J, the junction kept 9 bases outside the gene matches. Germline CDR1 is MDHEN and CDR2 is SYDVKM. The CDR3 nucleotides read TGTGCCAGCAGGAAACCACCGGGACAGTATGGCTACACCTTC. The encoded protein is CASRKPPGQYGYTF.

The chain joins TRBV7-2 to TRBJ1-1, with TRBD1 as a possible D gene (6 bases). In germline, CDR1 is SGHTA, CDR2 FQGNSA. Trimming cost V 6 bases and J 0 bases, with 11 bases left between them. CDR3 length equals 14 residues. The CDR3 reads CASSQGILNTEAFF. The CDR3 DNA follows: TGTGCCAGCAGTCAGGGGATCCTGAACACTGAAGCTTTCTTT.

This clone was found a few times. The chain is built from TRBV4-1 and TRBJ1-5; 7 bases line up with TRBD1. This CDR3 region has 15 residues. The V gene's germline CDR1 is MGHRA and CDR2 YSYEKL. The V segment lost 4 bases and the J segment 6 bases; nucleotides outside the gene matches: 9. The CDR3 nucleotides read TGCGCCAGCAGCCGCACAGGGGATACGGGTCAGCCCCAGCATTTT. It is translated as CASSRTGDTGQPQHF.

The genes are TRBV7-9 and TRBJ2-2, with TRBD1 matching 7 bases. Germline V gives CDR1 SEHNR, CDR2 FQNEAQ (reference sequence). The ends lost 5 bases at V and 4 bases at J; junction bases unmatched: 10. The CDR3 is 16 amino acids. The CDR3 protein is CASSPQGTATTGELFF. CDR3 in DNA: TGTGCCAGCAGCCCACAGGGGACAGCAACCACCGGGGAGCTGTTTTTT.

This clone was recorded a few times. For the CDR3, the DNA is TGTGCCAGCTCACCCGAGCTAGCGATTCGCTCCTACGAGCAGTACTTC. It specifies CASSPELAIRSYEQYF. The chain recombines TRBV18 with TRBJ2-7, with a possible D match to TRBD2 (6 bases). Trimming stripped 3 bases from V and 0 bases from J, with 15 bases between. The CDR3 extends over 16 amino acids. The germline V gene encodes CDR1 KGHSH and CDR2 LQKENI.

The chain uses TRBV27 and TRBJ1-5, with D hard to call. The germline CDR1 and CDR2 sequences are MNHEY and SMNVEV (reference sequence). The germline V and J ends were trimmed by 4 bases and 6 bases, with 10 bases remaining between them. This CDR3 region has 13 residues. This CDR3 reads CASSWNGRQPQHF. Here the CDR3 DNA reads TGTGCCAGCAGTTGGAATGGGCGTCAGCCCCAGCATTTT.

The gene calls are TRBV7-2 and TRBJ2-7; tentative D call: TRBD1 (5 bases). Germline loops: CDR1 SGHTA, CDR2 FQGNSA. Between the trimmed V and J ends, which lost 1 base and 5 bases, there was a span of 9 bases. The CDR3 sequence is 13 residues long. CDR3 in amino acids: CASSLDLGDEQYF. The CDR3 DNA reads TGTGCCAGCAGCTTAGATTTAGGGGACGAGCAGTACTTC.

This clone was recorded a few times. V is TRBV27 and J is TRBJ1-3; 7 bases match TRBD1. Germline V gives CDR1 MNHEY, CDR2 SMNVEV (reference sequence). This CDR3 comprises 17 residues. Losses at the gene ends were 6 bases for V and 2 bases for J; bases not matched to a gene: 13. The CDR3: CASRSLLFTGAGNTIYF. CDR3 sequence (DNA): TGTGCCAGCAGATCACTCCTTTTCACAGGGGCTGGAAACACCATATATTTT.

This chain links TRBV7-2 with TRBJ1-2; 9 bases are a match to TRBD1. Trimming removed 6 bases from V and 4 bases from J; junction bases left unmatched: 9. This CDR3 is built from 15 residues. Looked up from germline, CDR1 is SGHTA and CDR2 is FQGNSA. The CDR3 sequence: CASSLNRGLFYGYTF. The CDR3 DNA reads TGTGCCAGCAGTCTTAACAGGGGGCTATTCTATGGCTACACCTTC.

This clone was seen a handful of times. The chain links TRBV6-5 to TRBJ2-7; 9 nucleotides align to TRBD1. J gave up 6 bases and V 0 bases, and 6 bases lay outside the gene matches. CDR3 length equals 15 residues. Looked up from germline, CDR1 is MNHEY and CDR2 is SVGAGI. The CDR3 loop is CASSYSGTGRTEQYF. DNA for the CDR3: TGTGCCAGCAGTTACTCAGGGACAGGGAGAACCGAGCAGTACTTC.

This clone came up once. The V call is TRBV7-2, the J call TRBJ1-6; a possible D gene is TRBD1 (5 bases). The CDR3 sequence is 14 residues long. V shed 4 bases and J shed 7 bases, with 11 bases lying between them. Germline assignment: CDR1 SGHTA and CDR2 FQGNSA. The CDR3 sequence is CASSSPGYNSPLHF. Here the CDR3 DNA reads TGTGCCAGCAGCTCTCCAGGGTACAATTCACCCCTCCACTTT.

The chain links TRBV27 to TRBJ2-1; tentatively, D is TRBD1 (6 bases). The V and J ends lost 6 bases and 4 bases respectively, with 13 bases between them. The CDR3 is 14 residues long. Germline V lookup: CDR1 MNHEY, CDR2 SMNVEV (reference sequence). CDR3 nucleotides: TGTGCCAGCAGCCCGACAGGTCATTACAATGAGCAGTTCTTC. Protein: CASSPTGHYNEQFF.

This rearrangement joins TRBV28 to TRBJ1-3; 8 bases agree with TRBD1. This CDR3 is 15 amino acids long. Germline CDR1 is MDHEN and CDR2 is SYDVKM. Losses at the gene ends were 7 bases for V and 4 bases for J; bases not matched to a gene: 9. This CDR3 reads CASNPDRAAGNTIYF. CDR3 sequence (DNA): TGTGCCAGCAACCCGGACAGGGCTGCAGGAAACACCATATATTTT.

The chain uses TRBV5-6 and TRBJ1-3; a weak D match, TRBD1 (5 bases). The CDR3 has 15 residues. V lost 4 bases, J lost 1 base, and 12 bases lay in between. The V gene's germline CDR1 is SGHDT and CDR2 YYEEEE. CDR3 amino acids: CASSITQGSGNTIYF. CDR3 bases: TGTGCCAGCAGCATCACCCAGGGATCTGGAAACACCATATATTTT.

The rearrangement joins TRBV7-9 to TRBJ2-5; the D gene is possibly TRBD2 (6 bases). CDR1 is SEHNR, CDR2 FQNEAQ, per germline (reference sequence). This CDR3 has 13 residues. V was pared by 11 bases and J by 5 bases, with 18 bases between. For the CDR3, the DNA is TGTGCCGGTAGCGGTCAGGTCGGGGAGACCCAGTACTTC. Its translation: CAGSGQVGETQYF.

This rearrangement joins TRBV6-5 to TRBJ1-2, with 10 bases aligning to TRBD1. The J segment lost 3 bases and the V segment lost 6 bases, leaving 7 bases of the junction unmatched. Germline V gene lookup returns CDR1 MNHEY and CDR2 SVGAGI. The CDR3 covers 15 residues. CDR3 bases: TGTGCCAGCAGACAGAGGGACAGGGGATACTATGGCTACACCTTC. Amino acid sequence: CASRQRDRGYYGYTF.

The count of this clone is one. A much larger clonotype is one base distant, so this may be a read error. The chain carries TRBV2 and TRBJ1-1; D is perhaps TRBD1 (6 bases). V was pared by 5 bases and J by 1 base, with 8 bases between. CDR1 and CDR2 (germline): SNHLY, FYNNEI. There are 13 residues in the CDR3. The CDR3 protein is CASSLQGNTEAFF. The CDR3 nucleotides are TGTGCCAGCAGTTTACAGGGGAACACTGAAGCTTTCTTT.

The rearrangement joins TRBV18 to TRBJ1-2; 9 positions agree with TRBD1. Germline CDR1 is KGHSH and CDR2 is LQKENI. CDR3 length equals 15 residues. With 6 bases clipped from V and 7 bases from J, the junction kept 12 bases outside the gene matches. The CDR3 region is CASSSDRGPLSGYTF. The CDR3 nucleotides are TGTGCCAGCTCTTCGGACAGGGGCCCTTTAAGTGGCTACACCTTC.